The rows below give T cell receptor beta chains drawn from one sample of a study of blood T cells in healthy people across ages. TCRdb reprocessed the 5' RACE reads with MiXCR, giving one entry per CDR3 protein. The table shows fewer than 900,000 distinct CDR3 sequences, with approximately 39% occurring only once. Material for sequencing was blood. These TCRs come from a woman aged 55 to 70 in good health. CDR3s include the opening cysteine and the closing phenylalanine or tryptophan.

V: TRBV18
CDR3: CASQGRSSYEQYF

V: TRBV12-3/TRBV12-4
CDR3: CASTPLIGGPTEAFF

V: TRBV4-2
CDR3: CASSQGSASGGAQETRYF

V: TRBV20-1
CDR3: CSAGSGVYEQYF

V: TRBV5-1
CDR3: CASSPTTSNYGYTF

V: TRBV29-1
CDR3: CSVDSSGNEQFF

V: TRBV5-1
CDR3: CASSPTRGDSINYGYTF

V: TRBV9
CDR3: CASSAGTENIQYF

V: TRBV5-1
CDR3: CASSPGQRLSPLHF

V: TRBV2
CDR3: CASGGSGPSSPYEQYF

V: TRBV25-1
CDR3: CASSEFRQTFF

V: TRBV12-3/TRBV12-4
CDR3: CASSSYTGFYEQYF

V: TRBV27
CDR3: CASTQGPNSPLHF

V: TRBV18
CDR3: CASSPSARESSGANVLTF

V: TRBV25-1
CDR3: CASRRQGRFHEQYF

V: TRBV27
CDR3: CASSISGSGIYNEQYF

V: TRBV7-2
CDR3: CASSLLWGPYEQYF

V: TRBV12-3/TRBV12-4
CDR3: CASSSTGVHTGELFF

V: TRBV12-3/TRBV12-4
CDR3: CASSLVSGTSSYEQYF

V: TRBV20-1
CDR3: CSALDPPGYTF

V: TRBV11-2
CDR3: CASSPDRGSWGYEQFF

V: TRBV12-3/TRBV12-4
CDR3: CASSRMREETQFF

V: TRBV4-3
CDR3: CASSQGLTDISYEQYF

V: TRBV6-6
CDR3: CASSYWRGPTTGEQYF

V: TRBV14
CDR3: CASSPHSSTDTQYF

V: TRBV3-1
CDR3: CASSARDRSYNEQFF

V: TRBV3-1
CDR3: CASSQDLLRGTIQETQYF

V: TRBV27
CDR3: CASSKLVETDTQYF

V: TRBV29-1
CDR3: CSVAPENTGELFF

V: TRBV6-5
CDR3: CASSGTGYRETQYF

V: TRBV4-3
CDR3: CASSHTAGTSGHQETQYF